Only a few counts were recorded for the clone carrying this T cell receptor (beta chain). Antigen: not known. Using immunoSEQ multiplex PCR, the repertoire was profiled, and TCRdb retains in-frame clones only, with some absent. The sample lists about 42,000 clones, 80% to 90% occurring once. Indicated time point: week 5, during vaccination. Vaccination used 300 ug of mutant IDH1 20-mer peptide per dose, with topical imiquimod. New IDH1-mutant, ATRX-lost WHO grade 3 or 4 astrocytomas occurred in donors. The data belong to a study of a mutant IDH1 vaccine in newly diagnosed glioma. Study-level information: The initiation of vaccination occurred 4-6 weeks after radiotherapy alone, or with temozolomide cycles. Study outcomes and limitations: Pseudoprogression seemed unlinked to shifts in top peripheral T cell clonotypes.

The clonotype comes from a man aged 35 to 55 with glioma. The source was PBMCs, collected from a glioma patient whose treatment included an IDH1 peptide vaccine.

The CDR3 region is CASSFGGTARDEQFF. As DNA, the CDR3 is TGTGCCAGCAGCTTCGGCGGTACCGCCCGGGATGAGCAGTTCTTC. This sequence joins TRBV5-4 and TRBJ2-1; D remains ambiguous. This CDR3 comprises 15 residues. V was clipped by 2 bases and J by 8 bases, with 17 bases between them. Germline V CDR1 and CDR2: SGHNT, YYREEE (reference sequence).